Listed below are T cell receptor beta chains from one sample, sequenced in a study of blood T cell repertoires in COVID-19. Sequenced by immunoSEQ multiplex PCR; TCRdb stores in-frame clones only, minus some. This sample has over 300,000 clones, with 90% found just once. The sequencing sample was made of peripheral blood. The receptors were gathered from a man between 18 and 35 years old with active or convalescent COVID-19. Each CDR3 is given with its conserved first and last residue. The D gene is left open where the match is weak. Not every row has a clone size; where given, it reads once, few, many or a size class.

d_gene | j_gene | v_gene | abundance | CDR3nt | CDR3aa
TRBD2 | TRBJ2-1 | TRBV7-7 | NA | TGTGCCAGCAGCGATAAAATGGGGAGCGGGGTCGGATACAATGAGCAGTTCTTC | CASSDKMGSGVGYNEQFF
NA | TRBJ2-7 | TRBV7-2 | NA | TGTGCCAGCAGCTCACTTCCAGGGATCTCCTACGAGCAGTACTTC | CASSSLPGISYEQYF
NA | TRBJ1-1 | TRBV5-1 | NA | TGCGCCAGCAGCGTTACGGGAAACACTGAAGCTTTCTTT | CASSVTGNTEAFF
TRBD1 | TRBJ2-7 | TRBV5-4 | NA | TGTGCCAGCAGCGCACCGGGACAGGGGCACTACGAGCAGTACTTC | CASSAPGQGHYEQYF
NA | TRBJ2-3 | TRBV21-1 | once | TGTGCCAGCAGCAAAGATATGGGACTAGCGGGAGGTGTAGATACGCAGTATTTT | CASSKDMGLAGGVDTQYF
TRBD2 | TRBJ2-6 | TRBV28 | NA | TGTGCCAGCAGTCCAGCTTGGGGGGGGACTGGGGCCAACGTCCTGACTTTC | CASSPAWGGTGANVLTF
NA | TRBJ2-5 | TRBV7-9 | once | TGTGCCAGCAGCCCTACAGGGCAAGAGACCCAGTACTTC | CASSPTGQETQYF
TRBD2 | TRBJ2-1 | TRBV6-5 | NA | TGTGCCAGCGGGACTAGCGGGGGCAATGAGCAGTTCTTC | CASGTSGGNEQFF
TRBD1 | TRBJ1-4 | TRBV19 | NA | TGTGCCAGTAGTATGGAGGGACAGGGAGGCCAGAATGAAAAACTGTTTTTT | CASSMEGQGGQNEKLFF
NA | TRBJ2-7 | TRBV28 | NA | TGTGCCAGCAGTCTGGGGGCCAGGGTCGAGCAGTACTTC | CASSLGARVEQYF
NA | TRBJ2-3 | TRBV6-1 | once | TGTGCCAGCAGTGAAGTTGGTCTCCTCAGACCCTCCCCAGGAGATACGCAGTATTTT | CASSEVGLLRPSPGDTQYF